This T cell receptor (beta chain) was recovered during a study of identical twins. This clonotype has more than one count but fewer than ten. MiXCR was run by TCRdb on the 5' RACE reads, yielding one entry per CDR3 protein. The table lists under 250,000 distinct CDR3 sequences, around 8% of them singletons, with approximately 2% in the top ten. V dropped 3 bases and J dropped 1 base, with 11 bases sitting between them. Germline CDR1 SGHAT, CDR2 FQNNGV. This CDR3 region has 15 residues. The same specimen was also included in a second study, on yellow fever vaccine responses in identical twins.

Sample: memory (CD45RO+) T cells sorted from blood. The sequence was collected from a woman aged 18-29 years in good health. V gene TRBV11-2 combines with J gene TRBJ2-3, with D uncertain. In DNA form, the CDR3 reads TGTGCCAGCAGCTTCACACCCGGGCGCACAGATACGCAGTATTTT. Its translation: CASSFTPGRTDTQYF.